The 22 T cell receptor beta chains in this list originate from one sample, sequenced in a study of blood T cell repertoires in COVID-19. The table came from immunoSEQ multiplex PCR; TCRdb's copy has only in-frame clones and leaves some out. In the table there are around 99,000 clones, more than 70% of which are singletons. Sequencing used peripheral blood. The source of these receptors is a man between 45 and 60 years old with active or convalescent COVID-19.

CDR3 coding DNA: TGCGCCAGCAGCGTCGGGACAGGGAATCAGCCCCAGCATTTT. It translates to CASSVGTGNQPQHF. V gene TRBV5-1 combines with J gene TRBJ1-5; TRBD1 agrees at 9 bases. The CDR3 consists of 14 residues. Germline assignment: CDR1 SGHRS and CDR2 YFSETQ. V shed 4 bases and J 4 bases; nucleotides not matched to a gene: 3.

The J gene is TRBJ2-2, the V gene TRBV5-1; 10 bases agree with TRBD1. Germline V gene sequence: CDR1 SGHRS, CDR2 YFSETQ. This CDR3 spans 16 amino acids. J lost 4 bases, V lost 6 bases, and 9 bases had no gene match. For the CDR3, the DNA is TGCGCCAGCACCCGTCAGGGACAGGGGACCACCGGGGAGCTGTTTTTT. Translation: CASTRQGQGTTGELFF.

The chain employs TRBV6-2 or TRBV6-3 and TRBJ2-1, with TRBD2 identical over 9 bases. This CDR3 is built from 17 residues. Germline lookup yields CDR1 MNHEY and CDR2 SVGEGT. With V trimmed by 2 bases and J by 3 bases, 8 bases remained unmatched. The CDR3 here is CASSYPLAGVRYNEQFF. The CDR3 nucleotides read TGTGCCAGCAGTTACCCTTTAGCGGGAGTACGCTACAATGAGCAGTTCTTC.

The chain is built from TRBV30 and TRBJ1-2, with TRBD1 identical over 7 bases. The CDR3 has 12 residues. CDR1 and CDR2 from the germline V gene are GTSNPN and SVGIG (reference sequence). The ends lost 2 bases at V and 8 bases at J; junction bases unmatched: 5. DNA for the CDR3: TGTGCCTGGAGTTACGACAGGGAAGGCTACACCTTC. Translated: CAWSYDREGYTF.

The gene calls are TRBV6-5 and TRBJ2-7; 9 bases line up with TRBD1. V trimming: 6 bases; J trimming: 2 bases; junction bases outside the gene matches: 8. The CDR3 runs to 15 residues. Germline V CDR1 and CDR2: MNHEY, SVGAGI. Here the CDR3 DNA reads TGTGCCAGCAGCACCCTTGGGACAGGGCCCTACGAGCAGTACTTC. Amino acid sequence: CASSTLGTGPYEQYF.

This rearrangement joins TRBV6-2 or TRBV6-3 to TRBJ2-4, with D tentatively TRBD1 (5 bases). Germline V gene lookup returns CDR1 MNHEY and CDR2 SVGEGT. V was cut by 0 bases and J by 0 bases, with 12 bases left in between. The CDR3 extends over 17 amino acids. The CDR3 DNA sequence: TGTGCCAGCAGTTACTCGAAGGGGAATTTAGCCAAAAACATTCAGTACTTC. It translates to CASSYSKGNLAKNIQYF.

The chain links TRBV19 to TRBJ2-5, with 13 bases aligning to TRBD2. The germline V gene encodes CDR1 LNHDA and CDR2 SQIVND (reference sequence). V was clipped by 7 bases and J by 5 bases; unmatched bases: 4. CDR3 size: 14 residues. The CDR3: CASMGLAGSETQYF. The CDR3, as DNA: TGTGCCAGTATGGGACTAGCGGGATCGGAGACCCAGTACTTC.

The CDR3: CATSRDRGSGNTIYF. CDR3 DNA: TGTGCCACCAGCAGAGATCGGGGCTCTGGAAACACCATATATTTT. The chain links TRBV15 to TRBJ1-3; D is undetermined. Germline-derived CDR1 and CDR2 are LNHNV and YYDKDF (reference sequence). This CDR3 has 15 amino acids. Trimming removed 0 bases from V and 0 bases from J, with 6 bases in between.

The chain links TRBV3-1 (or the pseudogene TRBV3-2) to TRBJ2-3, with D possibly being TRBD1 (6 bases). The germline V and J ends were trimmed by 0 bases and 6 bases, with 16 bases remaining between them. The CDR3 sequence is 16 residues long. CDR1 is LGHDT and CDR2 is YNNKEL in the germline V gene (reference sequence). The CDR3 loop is CASSQEFEGQGDTQYF. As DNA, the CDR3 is TGTGCCAGCAGCCAAGAATTCGAGGGGCAGGGGGATACGCAGTATTTT.

The CDR3 here is CASSSTGTGGDEQYF. Here the CDR3 DNA reads TGTGCCAGCAGCTCGACCGGGACAGGGGGCGACGAGCAGTACTTC. This chain uses TRBV7-9 with TRBJ2-7, with 12 nucleotides matching TRBD1. Unmatched junction bases numbered 6, after V lost 4 bases and J lost 5 bases. Germline V gene data show CDR1 as SEHNR and CDR2 as FQNEAQ (reference sequence). The CDR3 is 15 amino acids.

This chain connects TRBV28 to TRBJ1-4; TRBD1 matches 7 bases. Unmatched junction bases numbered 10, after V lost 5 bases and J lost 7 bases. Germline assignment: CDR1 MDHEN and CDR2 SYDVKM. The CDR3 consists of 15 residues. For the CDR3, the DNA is TGTGCCAGCAGTAACTCCAGGGGGGCCGGTGAAAAACTGTTTTTT. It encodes CASSNSRGAGEKLFF.

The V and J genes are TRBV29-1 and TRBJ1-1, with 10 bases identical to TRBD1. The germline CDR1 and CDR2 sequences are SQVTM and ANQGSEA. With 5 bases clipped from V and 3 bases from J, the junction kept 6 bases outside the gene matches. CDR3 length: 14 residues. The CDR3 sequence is CSVRGGTGDTEAFF. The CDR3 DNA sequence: TGCAGCGTTAGAGGGGGGACAGGGGACACTGAAGCTTTCTTT. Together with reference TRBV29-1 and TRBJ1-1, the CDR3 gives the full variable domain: SAVISQKPSRDICQRGTSLTIQCQVDSQVTMMFWYRQQPGQSLTLIATANQGSEATYESGFVIDKFPISRPNLTFSTLTVSNMSPEDSSIYLCSVRGGTGDTEAFFGQGTRLTVV.

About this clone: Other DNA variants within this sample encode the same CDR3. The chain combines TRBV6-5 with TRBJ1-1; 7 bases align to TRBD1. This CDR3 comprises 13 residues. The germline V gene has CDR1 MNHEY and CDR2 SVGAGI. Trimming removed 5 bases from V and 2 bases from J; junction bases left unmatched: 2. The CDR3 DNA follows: TGTGCCAGCAGTCGGGACAGAAACACTGAAGCTTTCTTT. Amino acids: CASSRDRNTEAFF.

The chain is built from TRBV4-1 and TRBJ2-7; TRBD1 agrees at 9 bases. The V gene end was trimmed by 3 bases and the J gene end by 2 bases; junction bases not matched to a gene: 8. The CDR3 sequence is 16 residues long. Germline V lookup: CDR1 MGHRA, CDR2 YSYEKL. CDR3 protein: CASSQDRDRDPYEQYF. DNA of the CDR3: TGCGCCAGCAGCCAGGACCGGGACAGGGACCCCTACGAGCAGTACTTC.

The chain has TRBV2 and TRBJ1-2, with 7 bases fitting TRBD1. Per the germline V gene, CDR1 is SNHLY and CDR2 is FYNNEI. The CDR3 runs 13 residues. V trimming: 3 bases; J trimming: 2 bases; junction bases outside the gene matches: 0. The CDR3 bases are TGTGCCAGCAGTGAGGACAGGAACTATGGCTACACCTTC. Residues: CASSEDRNYGYTF.

The CDR3 sequence is CAWSPTANTEAFF. For the CDR3, the DNA is TGTGCCTGGAGTCCGACAGCGAACACTGAAGCTTTCTTT. The V and J genes are TRBV30 and TRBJ1-1; tentatively, D is TRBD1 (5 bases). The germline V and J ends were trimmed by 2 bases and 1 base, with 8 bases remaining between them. The CDR3 runs 13 residues. Germline V gene lookup returns CDR1 GTSNPN and CDR2 SVGIG (reference sequence).

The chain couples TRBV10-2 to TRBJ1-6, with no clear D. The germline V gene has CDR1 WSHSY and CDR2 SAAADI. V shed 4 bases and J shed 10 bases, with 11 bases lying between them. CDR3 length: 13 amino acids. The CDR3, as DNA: TGCGCCAGCAGTGGACGGGGAGGATCACCCCTCCACTTT. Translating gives CASSGRGGSPLHF.

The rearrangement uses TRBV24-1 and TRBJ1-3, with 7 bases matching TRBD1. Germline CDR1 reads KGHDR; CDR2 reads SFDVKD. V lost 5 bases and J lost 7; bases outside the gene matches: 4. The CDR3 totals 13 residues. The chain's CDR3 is CATSGSTGNTIYF. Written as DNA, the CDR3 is TGTGCCACCAGTGGGTCGACAGGGAACACCATATATTTT.

For the CDR3, the DNA is TGTGCCAGCAGCCGCGGGGGACTAGCGGAACTAGCCAAAAACATTCAGTACTTC. Protein product: CASSRGGLAELAKNIQYF. The chain links TRBV6-2 or TRBV6-3 to TRBJ2-4; 11 bases align to TRBD2. CDR3 size: 18 residues. J lost 0 bases, V lost 6 bases, and 10 bases had no gene match. Germline V lookup: CDR1 MNHEY, CDR2 SVGEGT.

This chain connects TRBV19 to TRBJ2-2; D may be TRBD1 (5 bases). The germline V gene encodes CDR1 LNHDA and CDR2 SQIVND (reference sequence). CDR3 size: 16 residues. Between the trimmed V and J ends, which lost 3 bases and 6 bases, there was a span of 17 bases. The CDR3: CASSMGQGKFAGELFF. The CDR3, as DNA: TGTGCCAGTAGTATGGGGCAGGGAAAATTCGCCGGGGAGCTGTTTTTT.

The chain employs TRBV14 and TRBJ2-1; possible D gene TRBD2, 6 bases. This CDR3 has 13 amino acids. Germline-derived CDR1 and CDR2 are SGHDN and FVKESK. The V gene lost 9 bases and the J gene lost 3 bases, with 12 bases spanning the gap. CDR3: CASSGSFYNEQFF. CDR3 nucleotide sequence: TGTGCCAGTTCCGGGAGTTTCTACAATGAGCAGTTCTTC.

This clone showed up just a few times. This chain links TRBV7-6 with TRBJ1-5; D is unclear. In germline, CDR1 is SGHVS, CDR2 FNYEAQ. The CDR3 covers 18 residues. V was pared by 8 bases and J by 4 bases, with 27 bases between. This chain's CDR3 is CASLSTPRGGVENQPQHF. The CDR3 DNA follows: TGTGCCAGCCTCTCCACACCTCGGGGAGGAGTGGAAAATCAGCCCCAGCATTTT.